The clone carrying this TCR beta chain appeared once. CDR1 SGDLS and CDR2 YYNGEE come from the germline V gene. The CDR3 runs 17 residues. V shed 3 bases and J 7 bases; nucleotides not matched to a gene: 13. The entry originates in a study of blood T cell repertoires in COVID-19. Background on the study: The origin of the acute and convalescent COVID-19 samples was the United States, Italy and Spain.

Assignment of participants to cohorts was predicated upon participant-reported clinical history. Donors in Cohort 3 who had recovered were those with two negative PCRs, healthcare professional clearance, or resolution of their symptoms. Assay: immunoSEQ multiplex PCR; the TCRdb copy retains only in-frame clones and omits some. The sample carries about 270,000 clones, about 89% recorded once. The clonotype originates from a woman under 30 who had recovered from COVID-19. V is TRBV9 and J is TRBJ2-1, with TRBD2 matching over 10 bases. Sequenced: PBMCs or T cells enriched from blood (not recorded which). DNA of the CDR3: TGTGCCAGCAGCGCCCGTCTAGCGGGGGCGCTTAGGAATGAGCAGTTCTTC. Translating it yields CASSARLAGALRNEQFF.